Shown below are 31 T cell receptor beta chains from a single sample sequenced in a study of beta chain features in type 1 diabetes. Reverse transcription of all isolated RNA meant that expressed TCRB transcripts were sequenced. Sequencing was performed with immunoSEQ multiplex PCR; in TCRdb, only in-frame clones are kept and a portion is missing. The sample records about 160,000 clones, approximately 8.4% being singletons. Material for sequencing was central memory CD4+ T cells from blood. The origin of the receptors is a young woman in good health.

This rearrangement joins TRBV4-1 to TRBJ2-2; D ambiguous. Germline lookup yields CDR1 MGHRA and CDR2 YSYEKL. Trimming shortened V by 0 bases and J by 1 base, and 9 bases separated the two germline ends. This CDR3 comprises 16 residues. The DNA for the CDR3 is TGCGCCAGCAGCCAAGATCGTTGGCAGAACACCGGGGAGCTGTTTTTT. Translation: CASSQDRWQNTGELFF.

The chain recombines TRBV18 with TRBJ1-2; the D gene is possibly TRBD1 (5 bases). This CDR3 spans 14 amino acids. CDR1 KGHSH and CDR2 LQKENI come from the germline V gene. V was shortened by 3 bases and J by 4 bases, with 12 bases between the two germline ends. CDR3 amino acids: CASSPGAESYGYTF. The CDR3 bases are TGTGCCAGCTCACCTGGGGCAGAGTCCTATGGCTACACCTTC.

In this sample, this clone turned up a few times. The chain couples TRBV10-2 to TRBJ2-1; 9 positions agree with TRBD2. V dropped 3 bases and J dropped 9; count of bases not matched to a gene: 12. Germline CDR1 is WSHSY and CDR2 is SAAADI. This CDR3 is 16 amino acids long. The CDR3 DNA sequence: TGCGCCAGCAGTGAAGTGGGGACTAGCTATAGGAGTGAGCAGTTCTTC. Its translation: CASSEVGTSYRSEQFF.

This rearrangement joins TRBV5-1 to TRBJ1-2; D perhaps matches TRBD1 (6 bases). Trimming took 4 bases from V and 5 from J, leaving 18 bases between them. Germline CDR1 SGHRS, CDR2 YFSETQ. CDR3 length equals 15 residues. The DNA of the CDR3 is TGCGCCAGCAGCCCTCAGGGGACGGCGCTTTATGGCTACACCTTC. It specifies CASSPQGTALYGYTF.

This clone appeared a few times. V and J are TRBV19 and TRBJ2-7; tentative D call: TRBD2 (6 bases). V shed 7 bases and J shed 2 bases, with 18 bases lying between them. The CDR3 has 15 residues. Germline V gene lookup returns CDR1 LNHDA and CDR2 SQIVND (reference sequence). The CDR3 coding sequence is TGTGCCAGTAAAGTAACCGGGACTGGAACCTACGAGCAGTACTTC. It encodes CASKVTGTGTYEQYF.

Here the CDR3 reads CASSRGTGVSDTQYF. As DNA, the CDR3 is TGTGCCAGCAGCCGAGGGACAGGGGTCTCGGATACGCAGTATTTT. The chain couples TRBV7-2 to TRBJ2-3, with 10 bases matching TRBD1. Germline values: CDR1 SGHTA, CDR2 FQGNSA. This CDR3 region has 15 residues. V lost 5 bases, J lost 6 bases, and 8 bases stayed unmatched.

This clone has just a few counts. The chain couples TRBV6-5 to TRBJ1-4, with 7 positions matching TRBD1. CDR1 is MNHEY and CDR2 is SVGAGI in the germline V gene. This CDR3 has 15 amino acids. Trimming took 2 bases from V and 7 from J; bases not matched to a gene: 7. CDR3 DNA sequence: TGTGCCAGCAGTTACGACAGGGCCGATGGTGAAAAACTGTTTTTT. Residues: CASSYDRADGEKLFF.

This chain joins TRBV30 and TRBJ2-2; 7 bases are shared with TRBD2. The CDR3 loop spans 16 amino acids. CDR1 is GTSNPN, CDR2 SVGIG, per germline (reference sequence). V trimming: 5 bases; J trimming: 0 bases; junction bases outside the gene matches: 9. The CDR3 region is CAWGEGTSANTGELFF. In DNA, the CDR3 is TGTGCCTGGGGGGAGGGTACTAGCGCGAACACCGGGGAGCTGTTTTTT.

This clone was found a few times. The chain recombines TRBV9 with TRBJ1-2; 8 bases line up with TRBD1. V shed 2 bases and J 9 bases; nucleotides not matched to a gene: 9. Germline V gene lookup returns CDR1 SGDLS and CDR2 YYNGEE. CDR3 size: 14 residues. CDR3 nucleotides: TGTGCCAGCAGCGTTTTACAGGGGGAATCGCGCTACACCTTC. Its protein is CASSVLQGESRYTF.

This clone was seen ten or more times. The V gene is TRBV30, the J gene TRBJ2-7, with 7 positions matching TRBD2. V lost 1 base, J lost 6 bases, and 6 bases stayed unmatched. The CDR3 spans 13 residues. Per germline, CDR1 GTSNPN and CDR2 SVGIG (reference sequence). The CDR3 loop reads CAWSGGSGLEQYF. The CDR3 bases are TGTGCCTGGAGTGGAGGTAGCGGGCTCGAGCAGTACTTC.

This sequence joins TRBV11-2 and TRBJ2-1; the D gene is possibly TRBD2 (5 bases). Looked up from germline, CDR1 is SGHAT and CDR2 is FQNNGV. The germline V and J ends were trimmed by 1 base and 5 bases, with 9 bases remaining between them. The CDR3 runs 14 residues. The CDR3, as DNA: TGTGCCAGCAGCTTAGGAGGGCCCGACAATGAGCAGTTCTTC. Translating it yields CASSLGGPDNEQFF.

This rearrangement joins TRBV2 to TRBJ2-7, with TRBD2 as a possible D gene (6 bases). V was trimmed by 5 bases and J by 0 bases, leaving 17 bases between them. The CDR3 covers 16 residues. Germline loops: CDR1 SNHLY, CDR2 FYNNEI. The CDR3 sequence: CASSYLSGLPSYEQYF. For the CDR3, the DNA is TGTGCCAGCAGTTACCTTAGCGGACTTCCCTCCTACGAGCAGTACTTC.

The gene calls are TRBV30 and TRBJ1-2, with D tentatively TRBD1 (6 bases). Germline CDR1 and CDR2: GTSNPN and SVGIG (reference sequence). V was shortened by 2 bases and J by 11 bases, with 15 bases between the two germline ends. This CDR3 has 12 residues. The CDR3: CAWSMGTGWYTF. The CDR3 region has the DNA TGTGCCTGGAGTATGGGAACAGGGTGGTACACCTTC.

This chain connects TRBV29-1 to TRBJ2-7; 8 nucleotides align to TRBD1. This CDR3 has 13 amino acids. The ends lost 3 bases at V and 2 bases at J; junction bases unmatched: 3. Germline V CDR1 and CDR2: SQVTM, ANQGSEA. The CDR3 spells CSVEGTGTYEQYF. The CDR3 DNA is TGCAGCGTTGAGGGGACAGGAACCTACGAGCAGTACTTC.

This clone showed up many times. The chain has TRBV27 and TRBJ2-7, with 10 positions matching TRBD1. This CDR3 comprises 15 residues. The V gene's germline CDR1 is MNHEY and CDR2 SMNVEV (reference sequence). Germline trimming cut 4 bases from V and 5 bases from J; bases unmatched to any gene: 8. CDR3 sequence reads: CASSSPGQGPNEQYF. Written as DNA, the CDR3 is TGTGCCAGCAGTTCCCCGGGACAGGGGCCAAACGAGCAGTACTTC.

The sample holds a few counts of this clone. CDR3 in DNA: TGTGCCAGCACGGACAGGGGAACCCAGTACTTC. It is translated as CASTDRGTQYF. The chain is built from TRBV25-1 and TRBJ2-5, with 9 nucleotides matching TRBD1. Looked up from germline, CDR1 is MGHDK and CDR2 is SYGVNS. Trimming took 7 bases from V and 8 from J; bases not matched to a gene: 2. This CDR3 has 11 amino acids.

This clone came up a few times. V gene TRBV4-3 combines with J gene TRBJ2-1; 7 bases line up with TRBD2. This CDR3 has 16 residues. Germline CDR1 is LGHNA and CDR2 is YSLEER. J was trimmed by 4 bases and V by 0 bases; bases with no gene match: 6. CDR3 nucleotide sequence: TGCGCCAGCAGCCAAGAGTTGGGCGGGGGTTACAATGAGCAGTTCTTC. Protein sequence: CASSQELGGGYNEQFF.

The chain has TRBV1 and TRBJ2-7; the table assigns TRBD2, which was not confirmed against the DNA. TRBV1 is labeled a pseudogene. The CDR3 is 13 residues long. In DNA form, the CDR3 reads TGCACAACCCGCCTAGCGGGATCTTACGAGCAGTACTTC. The encoded protein is CTTRLAGSYEQYF.

The rearrangement joins TRBV2 to TRBJ1-5; the D is unclear. With 2 bases removed from V and 10 bases from J, the gap between germline ends came to 15 bases. The length of the CDR3 is 14 residues. Germline CDR1 reads SNHLY; CDR2 reads FYNNEI. CDR3 sequence: CASSETAGLDPQHF. The CDR3 coding sequence is TGTGCCAGCAGTGAAACAGCGGGGTTGGATCCCCAGCATTTT. The full variable domain, completed using reference TRBV2 and TRBJ1-5, is EPEVTQTPSHQVTQMGQEVILRCVPISNHLYFYWYRQILGQKVEFLVSFYNNEISEKSEIFDDQFSVERPDGSNFTLKIRSTKLEDSAMYFCASSETAGLDPQHFGDGTRLSIL.

This clone appeared a few times. One end of the junction fails to match germline, which may point to a read error. The DNA of the CDR3 is TGCGCCAGCAGCCAAGAGGGGACTAGCGGGGGGGTTTGGTTC. The encoded protein is CASSQEGTSGGVWF. The V gene is TRBV4-3, the J gene TRBJ2-7, with 16 nucleotides matching TRBD2. Germline V gene data show CDR1 as LGHNA and CDR2 as YSLEER. The CDR3 contains 14 residues.

V and J are TRBV5-1 and TRBJ1-2; TRBD1 is a possible D gene (5 bases). The V end lost 4 bases, the J end lost 6 bases, and 16 bases lay between the germline ends. Germline V CDR1 and CDR2: SGHRS, YFSETQ. This CDR3 contains 14 residues. For the CDR3, the DNA is TGCGCCAGCAGCCCGGGAGGCAGGGAGGATGGCTACACCTTC. Its protein is CASSPGGREDGYTF.

The chain uses TRBV6-1 and TRBJ1-1, with 8 bases aligning to TRBD1. V lost 6 bases to trimming and J lost 4 bases; unmatched junction nucleotides: 1. The CDR3 runs to 12 residues. Germline CDR1 MNHNS, CDR2 SASEGT. The CDR3 region has the DNA TGTGCCAGCAGGGACAGGGTCACTGAAGCTTTCTTT. The encoded protein is CASRDRVTEAFF.

The sample holds a few counts of this clone. V and J are TRBV5-1 and TRBJ2-3, with D possibly being TRBD2 (5 bases). V was pared by 4 bases and J by 5 bases, with 14 bases between. CDR1 is SGHRS, CDR2 YFSETQ, per germline. The CDR3 covers 14 residues. The CDR3 loop reads CASSPSEGGDTQYF. CDR3 nucleotide sequence: TGCGCCAGCAGCCCAAGTGAGGGTGGAGATACGCAGTATTTT.

This clone was found a few times. V gene TRBV11-3 combines with J gene TRBJ2-7, with 13 bases aligning to TRBD2. The J segment lost 5 bases and the V segment lost 0 bases, leaving 7 bases of the junction unmatched. Germline values: CDR1 SGHNT, CDR2 YENEEA. This CDR3 has 17 residues. The CDR3 spells CASSLDYGTSGTHEQYF. CDR3 DNA sequence: TGTGCCAGCAGCTTAGATTACGGGACTAGCGGGACCCACGAGCAGTACTTC.

V gene TRBV4-3 combines with J gene TRBJ1-2, with 7 positions matching TRBD1. Germline assignment: CDR1 LGHNA and CDR2 YSLEER. V lost 1 base to trimming and J lost 4 bases; unmatched junction nucleotides: 6. CDR3 length: 15 amino acids. The CDR3 DNA reads as TGCGCCAGCAGCCAAGTGGGGGGACAGTCCTATGGCTACACCTTC. Its protein product is CASSQVGGQSYGYTF.

The table lists this clone with a few counts. The chain employs TRBV4-3 and TRBJ1-6; D unclear. The CDR3 runs to 14 residues. Per the germline V gene, CDR1 is LGHNA and CDR2 is YSLEER. Trimming stripped 0 bases from V and 6 bases from J, with 6 bases between. CDR3 amino acids: CASSQDPRNSPLHF. CDR3 in DNA: TGCGCCAGCAGCCAAGATCCCCGTAATTCACCCCTCCACTTT.

The rearrangement joins TRBV7-2 to TRBJ2-1, with D possibly being TRBD1 (6 bases). Germline CDR1 reads SGHTA; CDR2 reads FQGNSA. Trimming left V 4 bases short and J 9 bases short, with 16 bases between. The CDR3 sequence is 14 residues long. CDR3 residues: CASSSNTGTPEQFF. In DNA, the CDR3 is TGTGCCAGCAGCTCAAATACAGGGACCCCTGAGCAGTTCTTC.

V usage is TRBV30 and J usage is TRBJ2-5; perhaps TRBD2 as D (6 bases). This CDR3 comprises 14 residues. Germline CDR1 is GTSNPN and CDR2 is SVGIG (reference sequence). The germline V and J ends were trimmed by 0 bases and 5 bases, with 13 bases remaining between them. CDR3 nucleotides: TGTGCCTGGAGTGTCGGGGGATCAGGGGAGACCCAGTACTTC. Its translation is CAWSVGGSGETQYF. Together with reference TRBV30 and TRBJ2-5, the CDR3 gives the full variable domain: SQTIHQWPATLVQPVGSPLSLECTVEGTSNPNLYWYRQAAGRGLQLLFYSVGIGQISSEVPQNLSASRPQDRQFILSSKKLLLSDSGFYLCAWSVGGSGETQYFGPGTRLLVL.

The DNA for the CDR3 is TGTGCCAGCAGCCACGACAGGGGGGACTATGGCTACACCTTC. Amino acid sequence: CASSHDRGDYGYTF. This chain connects TRBV27 to TRBJ1-2; 9 bases fit TRBD1. The CDR3 loop spans 14 amino acids. Per germline, CDR1 MNHEY and CDR2 SMNVEV (reference sequence). The V gene end was trimmed by 6 bases and the J gene end by 3 bases; junction bases not matched to a gene: 5.

The chain employs TRBV10-3 and TRBJ2-5, with D perhaps matching TRBD2 (7 bases). V was pared by 5 bases and J by 1 base, with 17 bases between. Germline V lookup: CDR1 ENHRY, CDR2 SYGVKD. The CDR3 is made up of 16 amino acids. The CDR3 is CAISSSSAGAQETQYF. The DNA for the CDR3 is TGTGCCATCAGTAGTTCGTCGGCGGGGGCCCAAGAGACCCAGTACTTC.

The V and J genes are TRBV30 and TRBJ1-2; 7 positions match TRBD1. Germline-derived CDR1 and CDR2 are GTSNPN and SVGIG (reference sequence). The CDR3 covers 15 residues. J was trimmed by 0 bases and V by 2 bases; bases with no gene match: 6. The CDR3 region has the DNA TGTGCCTGGAGTCGAAAGGGGGCGTCTAACTATGGCTACACCTTC. Encoded protein: CAWSRKGASNYGYTF.